This T cell receptor (beta chain) is from a study of shared clonotypes between healthy human individuals. In the study overall: Serving as donors were two women and a few men, whose ages spanned 18 to 49. Per donor, CD8 memory used one plate, CD8 naive used two, CD4 memory used three and CD4 naive used three. Findings and caveats of the study: How much donors shared clonotypes was expected to be affected by sequencing depth.

Between the trimmed V and J ends, which lost 2 bases and 6 bases, there was a span of 14 bases. Per the germline V gene, CDR1 is MNHNY and CDR2 is SVGAGI (reference sequence). CDR3 length: 15 amino acids. Profiling relied on immunoSEQ multiplex PCR, and the TCRdb table lists in-frame clones only, not all of them. The sample records 1,500,000 or so clones, 98% to 99% being singletons. CD4+ cells yielded CD45RA+ naive and CD45RA-negative memory subsets. Of note for this clone: The antigen remains undetermined.

The sequence was obtained from a man aged 30 to 39 in good health. Sequencing input: naive CD4+ T cells sorted from blood. Regarding subset: CD45RA+ positively selected. The chain has TRBV6-6 and TRBJ1-5; D may be TRBD1 (6 bases). CDR3 nucleotides: TGTGCCAGCAGTTACGTTGGCAGGGGTGGTCAGCCCCAGCATTTT. Amino acids: CASSYVGRGGQPQHF.